These 8 T cell receptor beta chains came from one sample sequenced in a study of cytomegalovirus exposure and HLA in healthy donors (dated by TCRdb to about 2017). Library preparation employed the immunoSEQ multiplex PCR assay. A mixture of 60 forward primers for TCR Vbeta segments and 13 reverse primers for TCR Jbeta segments was used in the multiplex PCR. TCRdb provides this immuneACCESS table in a form limited to in-frame rearrangements. Some clones are lacking; in checked studies, under half of them reflect an unresolved V gene, and why the rest are absent is not known. Present in this sample are about 200,000 clones, 79% of which were seen just once. The ten most abundant clones make up more than 1.5% of the sample. The sequencing input was PBMCs. These receptors were taken from a girl aged 5-17 years in good health and CMV-seropositive.

The CDR3 sequence is CASRTGVNTEAFF. The CDR3 region has the DNA TGTGCCAGCAGGACGGGGGTGAACACTGAAGCTTTCTTT. The V and J genes are TRBV6-1 and TRBJ1-1, with a tentative D call TRBD1 (5 bases). The CDR3 is made up of 13 amino acids. The V end lost 6 bases, the J end lost 0 bases, and 8 bases lay between the germline ends. The germline V gene has CDR1 MNHNS and CDR2 SASEGT.

This rearrangement joins TRBV15 to TRBJ2-7; 10 bases fit TRBD2. J was trimmed by 0 bases and V by 11 bases; bases with no gene match: 10. The CDR3 is made up of 15 amino acids. The germline gives CDR1 LNHNV, CDR2 YYDKDF (reference sequence). The CDR3 here is CASRSSGGASYEQYF. In nucleotides, the CDR3 is TGTGCCTCTAGATCAAGCGGGGGGGCCTCCTACGAGCAGTACTTC.

The chain carries TRBV19 and TRBJ2-7; 10 positions agree with TRBD1. V gave up 5 bases and J gave up 6 bases; unmatched junction bases: 7. CDR1 and CDR2 (germline): LNHDA, SQIVND (reference sequence). This CDR3 comprises 14 residues. CDR3 amino acids: CASSFDRGRGEQYF. The CDR3 DNA is TGTGCCAGTAGTTTCGACAGGGGGCGCGGCGAGCAGTACTTC.

The chain couples TRBV11-2 to TRBJ2-5; D remains ambiguous. V gave up 4 bases and J gave up 2 bases, with 8 bases separating them. CDR1 and CDR2 from the germline V gene are SGHAT and FQNNGV. The CDR3 length is 13 residues. The CDR3 nucleotides are TGTGCCAGCAGCTCGGGTTATCAAGAGACCCAGTACTTC. Its translation is CASSSGYQETQYF.

This chain uses TRBV11-3 with TRBJ2-5; D remains ambiguous. The CDR3 covers 12 residues. V was clipped by 4 bases and J by 5 bases, with 8 bases between them. Germline V lookup: CDR1 SGHNT, CDR2 YENEEA. The CDR3 is CASSSFQETQYF. The CDR3, as DNA: TGTGCCAGCAGCTCCTTTCAGGAGACCCAGTACTTC.

The chain employs TRBV12-5 and TRBJ2-7, with 7 bases aligning to TRBD2. Germline V lookup: CDR1 LGHNT, CDR2 FRNRAP. V dropped 6 bases and J dropped 6; count of bases not matched to a gene: 11. The CDR3 is 14 residues long. CDR3 in DNA: TGTGCTAGTGGGTCCGGGACTAAACAGTTCGAGCAGTACTTC. It codes for CASGSGTKQFEQYF.

The chain is built from TRBV4-1 and TRBJ1-5; TRBD1 matches at 9 bases. V was pared by 4 bases and J by 6 bases, with 10 bases of the junction left unmatched. CDR1 is MGHRA and CDR2 is YSYEKL in the germline V gene. The CDR3 runs to 16 residues. The CDR3 sequence: CASSPTGWTGAQPQHF. CDR3 in DNA: TGCGCCAGCAGCCCCACCGGGTGGACAGGGGCTCAGCCCCAGCATTTT.

The chain is built from TRBV15 and TRBJ2-7, with 9 bases aligning to TRBD1. Germline V gene data show CDR1 as LNHNV and CDR2 as YYDKDF (reference sequence). The CDR3 sequence is 13 residues long. V shed 2 bases and J 10 bases; nucleotides not matched to a gene: 6. The CDR3 DNA is TGTGCCACCAGCAGAACAGGGGGCACAGAACAGTACTTC. Its translation: CATSRTGGTEQYF.